This TCR beta chain was recorded in a study of CD8+ T cells in alopecia areata. About the research overall: Tofacitinib was taken orally by treated patients, and the dose was 5 to 10 mg twice daily.

Once RNA had been extracted, it was reverse transcribed into cDNA to act as the sequencing template. TCRdb keeps only in-frame clones here, not all; method: immunoSEQ multiplex PCR. This sample carries about 100,000 clones, approximately 63% of them seen once, and the ten largest clones take about a sixth. The sample's treatment: oral pan-JAK inhibitor, 5-10 mg twice daily. The CDR3 is made up of 14 amino acids. CDR1 is SGHDT, CDR2 YYEEEE, per germline. Study observations and caveats: Clonality exceeded that of normal scalp in lesional scalp, most notably in alopecia totalis/universalis.

Points on this clone: What it recognizes is unknown.

The sequenced sample was CD8+ T cells sorted from blood, obtained at approximately week 56, from a patient treated with tofacitinib. V gene TRBV5-6 combines with J gene TRBJ2-5, with D perhaps matching TRBD1 (5 bases). The J call is uncertain, as TRBJ2-7 better fits the DNA end. This TCR came from a human donor with alopecia areata. The CDR3 protein is CASSFPTADYEQYF. CDR3 in DNA: TGTGCCAGCAGCTTCCCGACAGCTGACTACGAGCAGTACTTC.